Sequencing of this TCR beta chain was carried out in a study of T cell responses to AZD1222 COVID-19 vaccine. Between the trimmed V and J ends, which lost 0 bases and 0 bases, there was a span of 9 bases. Germline V gives CDR1 SGDLS, CDR2 YYNGEE. The CDR3 consists of 15 residues. Sequencing used immunoSEQ multiplex PCR; TCRdb keeps in-frame clones, though not all of them. The table has some 96,000 clones, about 90% seen once. The clonotype was recovered from an adult in good health. Sample: peripheral blood, taken on day 0 of MenACWY control vaccination. This rearrangement joins TRBV9 to TRBJ1-1, with D unclear. Here the CDR3 reads CASSVGSFMNTEAFF. The CDR3 DNA reads TGTGCCAGCAGCGTAGGCAGCTTCATGAACACTGAAGCTTTCTTT.